Listed below are T cell receptor beta chains from one sample, sequenced in a study of CD8 T cells in ankylosing spondylitis. MiXCR, applied by TCRdb to the 5' RACE reads, yields one record per CDR3 protein. The sample yields about 460,000 distinct CDR3 sequences, about 5.2% seen once. Source material: blood, either unsorted or a sorted T cell fraction (not recorded which). The receptors derive from a male donor with ankylosing spondylitis. CDR3s include the opening cysteine and the closing phenylalanine or tryptophan. A D gene is named only where the DNA matches it firmly. Clone size is stated in some rows and not others, as once, few, many or a class when expanded.

J gene,clone size,CDR3 length,D gene,V gene,CDR3 DNA,CDR3 protein
TRBJ2-3,few,15,.,TRBV4-2,TGTGCCAGCAGCCAAGATTTACCTAGCACAGATACGCAGTATTTT,CASSQDLPSTDTQYF
TRBJ1-3,many,15,TRBD1,TRBV9,TGTGCCAGCAGCATCGCCGGGACAGTAAAGAACACCATATATTTT,CASSIAGTVKNTIYF
TRBJ2-7,.,13,.,TRBV6-2/TRBV6-3,TGTGCCAGCAGTTACAAGGCCCTGTACGAGCAGTACTTC,CASSYKALYEQYF
TRBJ1-1,.,15,.,TRBV12-5,TGTGCTAGTGGTTTGGCCCAAGGGGGGAACACTGAAGCTTTCTTT,CASGLAQGGNTEAFF
TRBJ1-5,many,13,.,TRBV15,TGTGCCACCAGCAGGCAGGGCAATCAGCCCCAGCATTTT,CATSRQGNQPQHF
TRBJ2-3,many,15,.,TRBV9,TGTGCCAGCAGCCCCCACGCGGGGGCCCCAGATACGCAGTATTTT,CASSPHAGAPDTQYF
TRBJ2-1,few,15,.,TRBV6-5,TGTGCCAGCAGCTACGACTGGGCTTCAGGGAATGAGCAGTTCTTC,CASSYDWASGNEQFF
TRBJ1-1,many,12,TRBD1,TRBV20-1,TGCAGTGGGATACAGGGGGCTCTTAAAGCTTTCTTT,CSGIQGALKAFF
TRBJ2-1,many,15,.,TRBV20-1,TGCAGTGCTAGTGATTTTCTGGTTTTGAGCAATGAGCAGTTCTTC,CSASDFLVLSNEQFF
TRBJ2-3,many,12,TRBD1,TRBV29-1,TGCAGCGTTAACAGGGGCGCAGATACGCAGTATTTT,CSVNRGADTQYF
TRBJ1-1,many,13,.,TRBV6-6,TGTGCCAGCAGTGAGGCCAAAAACACTGAAGCTTTCTTT,CASSEAKNTEAFF
TRBJ1-1,many,13,.,TRBV20-1,TGCAGTGCTAGAGGGGTTTTCAGCACTGAAGCTTTCTTT,CSARGVFSTEAFF
TRBJ2-7,few,16,TRBD2,TRBV7-2,TGTGCCAGCAGCTCCAGACTAGCGGGGACTCTCTACGAGCAGTACTTC,CASSSRLAGTLYEQYF
TRBJ2-7,.,16,TRBD1,TRBV7-9,TGTGCCAGCAGCCCACACACGGGACAGGGAATCTACGAGCAGTACTTC,CASSPHTGQGIYEQYF
TRBJ1-6,many,12,TRBD1,TRBV11-1,TGTGCCAGCAGCTTAGGGACAGGAAGAGCTCACTTT,CASSLGTGRAHF
TRBJ2-2,many,15,.,TRBV4-3,TGCGCCAGCAGCCCGCGGGATTTTGGCACCGGGGAGCTGTTTTTT,CASSPRDFGTGELFF
TRBJ1-1,many,16,.,TRBV7-2,TGTGCCAGCAGCTTATTGGGCCAGGGCGGCGGCACTGAAGCTTTCTTT,CASSLLGQGGGTEAFF
TRBJ2-2,many,12,.,TRBV20-1,TGCAGTGCTAGCAAGTACACCGGGGAGCTGTTTTTT,CSASKYTGELFF
TRBJ2-7,many,17,.,TRBV4-3,TGCGCCAGCAGCCAAGATTGGGCCCGGACTCTCTCCTACGAGCAGTACTTC,CASSQDWARTLSYEQYF
TRBJ1-5,many,16,.,TRBV27,TGTGCCAGCAGGCAAGGGGGGGAGTATAGCAATCAGCCCCAGCATTTT,CASRQGGEYSNQPQHF
TRBJ2-4,.,17,.,TRBV6-2/TRBV6-3,TGTGCCAGCAAATCTCCCCGGGGAATCCCCTCCAAAAACATTCAGTACTTC,CASKSPRGIPSKNIQYF
TRBJ1-3,many,14,.,TRBV6-1,TGTGCCAGCAGCCGGACCTTCTCTGGAAACACCATATATTTT,CASSRTFSGNTIYF
TRBJ2-2,many,13,.,TRBV5-5,TGTGCCAGCAGCCTATACACCACCGGGGAGCTGTTTTTT,CASSLYTTGELFF
TRBJ2-1,many,13,.,TRBV5-1,TGCGCCAGCAGCTTGGTTAGTAACAATGAGCAGTTCTTC,CASSLVSNNEQFF
TRBJ2-3,few,17,.,TRBV7-2,TGTGCCAGCAGCCCTCAGGTGGGGGGCGCAAGCACAGATACGCAGTATTTT,CASSPQVGGASTDTQYF
TRBJ2-5,many,10,.,TRBV10-3,TGTGCCACAGGGGAAGAGACCCAGTACTTC,CATGEETQYF
TRBJ1-3,.,16,.,TRBV12-3/TRBV12-4,TGTGCCAGCAGTTTTTCTGTTATCCCTTCTGGAAACACCATATATTTT,CASSFSVIPSGNTIYF
TRBJ1-1,many,13,.,TRBV24-1,TGTGCCACTACGGGGGTAGAGAGCACTGAAGCTTTCTTT,CATTGVESTEAFF
TRBJ2-2,many,13,.,TRBV12-3/TRBV12-4,TGTGCCAGCAGGCCCTACAGGGCCGGGGAGCTGTTTTTT,CASRPYRAGELFF
TRBJ2-2,.,13,.,TRBV6-1,TGTGCCAGCAGTCAGGCCCTAGGTGGGGAGCTGTTTTTT,CASSQALGGELFF
TRBJ1-4,many,13,.,TRBV29-1,TGCAGCGTTGCTTCCTCGAGGGACGAAAAACTGTTTTTT,CSVASSRDEKLFF
TRBJ2-1,many,17,.,TRBV27,TGTGCCAGCAGTCGCCTGGGTGGAGTGTGGCCCTACAATGAGCAGTTCTTC,CASSRLGGVWPYNEQFF
TRBJ1-6,many,15,TRBD1,TRBV7-2,TGTGCCAGCAGCTTAGCGGACAGGGTCGAATCACCCCTCCACTTT,CASSLADRVESPLHF
TRBJ1-3,many,16,.,TRBV20-1,TGCAGTGCTTCTCCCATTGGCCGGGTCTCTGGAAACACCATATATTTT,CSASPIGRVSGNTIYF
TRBJ1-2,many,13,.,TRBV20-1,TGCAGTGCTAGAACACAGAGAAACTATGGCTACACCTTC,CSARTQRNYGYTF
TRBJ2-2,many,19,TRBD2,TRBV9,TGTGCCAGCAGCGTAGAAAGGGGTAGCGGGGGCCTGAACACCGGGGAGCTGTTTTTT,CASSVERGSGGLNTGELFF
TRBJ2-1,few,16,.,TRBV7-9,TGTGCCAGCAGCCAAATAAGGGGGGCCAGGAACAATGAGCAGTTCTTC,CASSQIRGARNNEQFF
TRBJ1-4,many,13,.,TRBV7-2,TGTGCCAGCAGGAGAGCAACTAATGAAAAACTGTTTTTT,CASRRATNEKLFF
TRBJ2-7,many,14,.,TRBV3-1,TGTGCCAGCAGCCAAGCCGTTACTAGCCGCGAGCAGTACTTC,CASSQAVTSREQYF
TRBJ2-4,many,12,.,TRBV5-5,TGTGCCAGCAGCCAACGAGGCGACATTCAGTACTTC,CASSQRGDIQYF
TRBJ2-5,many,11,.,TRBV7-8,TGTGCCAGCAGCTTCCAGCTCGCCCAGTACTTC,CASSFQLAQYF
TRBJ2-7,many,14,.,TRBV5-1,TGCGCCAGCAGCTTGCACCACTCTAGATCCGAGCAGTACTTC,CASSLHHSRSEQYF
TRBJ2-1,many,14,TRBD2,TRBV7-9,TGTGCCAGCAGCCCTGGGACTAGCGTCGGTGAGCAGTTCTTC,CASSPGTSVGEQFF
TRBJ2-1,many,18,TRBD2,TRBV4-3,TGCGCCAGCAGCCAACGGACAGTAGCGGGAGGGACGTTTGGTGAGCAGTTCTTC,CASSQRTVAGGTFGEQFF
TRBJ1-4,many,12,.,TRBV7-9,TGTGCCAGCAGCTCCCCGACCGGTAGACTGTTTTTT,CASSSPTGRLFF
TRBJ2-4,.,14,.,TRBV11-2,TGTGCCAGCGGAGGGCACAGGGAGGCCCAAGCTCAGTACTTC,CASGGHREAQAQYF
TRBJ2-1,many,14,.,TRBV12-3/TRBV12-4,TGTGCCAGAGTGTACGGGTATATTTACAATGAGCAGTTCTTC,CARVYGYIYNEQFF
TRBJ2-5,many,12,.,TRBV20-1,TGCAGTGCTAGAGCGCCAAGTCGGACCCAGTACTTC,CSARAPSRTQYF
TRBJ2-3,many,16,TRBD1,TRBV6-5,TGTGCCAGCAGTTACTCGAGGGACAGCCTCACAGATACGCAGTATTTT,CASSYSRDSLTDTQYF
TRBJ2-4,many,15,TRBD2,TRBV18,TGTGCCAGCTCCCAAGGACTAGCGGGACAGAACATTCAGTACTTC,CASSQGLAGQNIQYF
TRBJ2-7,many,14,.,TRBV20-1,TGCAGTGCTAGGGTTACCGGGACGGGGTACGAGCAGTACTTC,CSARVTGTGYEQYF